This T cell receptor (beta chain) emerged from a study of blood T cell repertoires in COVID-19. Study context: COVID-19 samples, acute and convalescent, were from the United States, Italy and Spain. In each case, the material was cDNA or gDNA derived from T cells, B-cell-depleted T cells, or PBMCs.

Clinical histories supplied by participants themselves formed the basis of cohort assignment. Assay: immunoSEQ multiplex PCR; the TCRdb copy retains only in-frame clones and omits some. This repertoire shows about 270,000 clones, roughly 88% found once; its top ten account for around 0.9%. Trimming removed 0 bases from V and 7 bases from J, with 11 bases in between. Germline assignment: CDR1 SGDLS and CDR2 YYNGEE. This CDR3 has 13 amino acids. J is TRBJ2-7 and V is TRBV9, with D perhaps matching TRBD2 (6 bases). Sequencing input: PBMCs or T cells enriched from blood (not recorded which). The TCR originated in a woman aged 30 to 39 who had recovered from COVID-19. For the CDR3, the DNA is TGTGCCAGCAGCGTAGCCAATGGGGGGGAGCAGTACTTC. As protein: CASSVANGGEQYF.